This T cell receptor (beta chain) was sequenced for a study of blood T cell repertoires in COVID-19. Here immunoSEQ multiplex PCR was the method, and the copy in TCRdb shows in-frame clones only, minus some. The sample has some 330,000 clones; 85% to 90% are singletons. This TCR was recovered from a man aged 25-45 years who had recovered from COVID-19. Source material: PBMCs or T cells enriched from blood (not recorded which).

CDR3 residues: CASSDRVSTEAFF. As DNA, the CDR3 is TGTGCCAGCAGCGACAGGGTGTCCACTGAAGCTTTCTTT. The rearrangement joins TRBV9 to TRBJ1-1; D is perhaps TRBD1 (6 bases). The CDR3 spans 13 residues. Germline V gene sequence: CDR1 SGDLS, CDR2 YYNGEE. The germline V and J ends were trimmed by 3 bases and 4 bases, with 10 bases remaining between them.